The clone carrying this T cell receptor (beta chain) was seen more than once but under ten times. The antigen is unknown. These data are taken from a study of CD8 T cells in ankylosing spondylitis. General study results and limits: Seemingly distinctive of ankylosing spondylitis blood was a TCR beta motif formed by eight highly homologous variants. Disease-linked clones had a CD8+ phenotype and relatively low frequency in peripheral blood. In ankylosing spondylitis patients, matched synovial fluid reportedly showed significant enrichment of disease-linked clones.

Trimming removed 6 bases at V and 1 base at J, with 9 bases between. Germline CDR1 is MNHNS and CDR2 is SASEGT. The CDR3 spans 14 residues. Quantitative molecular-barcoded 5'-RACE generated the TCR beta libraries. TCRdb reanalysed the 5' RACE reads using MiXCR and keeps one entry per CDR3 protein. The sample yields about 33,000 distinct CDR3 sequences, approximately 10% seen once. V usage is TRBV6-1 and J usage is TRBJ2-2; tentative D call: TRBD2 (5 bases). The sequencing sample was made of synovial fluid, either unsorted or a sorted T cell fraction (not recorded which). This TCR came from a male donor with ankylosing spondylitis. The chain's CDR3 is CASRAEGNTGELFF. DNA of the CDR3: TGTGCCAGCAGGGCCGAGGGGAACACCGGGGAGCTGTTTTTT.